This TCR beta chain was captured in a study of post-analysis software for immune sequencing data. Study-wide points: About five TRBV segments occurring more often in patients than controls included TRBV5-6, TRBV5-1 and TRBV20-1.

Unique molecular identifiers were built into the TCR beta cDNA libraries. Input of roughly 1 to 11 million T cells yielded some 500,000 cDNA molecules. TCRdb reprocessed the PCR reads with MiXCR, giving one entry per CDR3 protein. The sample includes about 170,000 distinct CDR3 sequences, 30% of them seen just once. Germline V gene sequence: CDR1 KGHDR, CDR2 SFDVKD. With V trimmed by 0 bases and J by 11 bases, 8 bases remained unmatched. This CDR3 has 16 residues. This clonotype has only one observation. Its antigen is unidentified. Sequenced sample: blood. The clonotype was recovered from a girl between 10 and 17 years old with multiple sclerosis. The V call is TRBV24-1, the J call TRBJ2-5, with 13 bases aligning to TRBD2. The CDR3 loop reads CATSDLRLAGGDEQYF. The CDR3 DNA is TGTGCCACCAGTGATTTGCGACTAGCGGGAGGCGATGAGCAGTACTTC.